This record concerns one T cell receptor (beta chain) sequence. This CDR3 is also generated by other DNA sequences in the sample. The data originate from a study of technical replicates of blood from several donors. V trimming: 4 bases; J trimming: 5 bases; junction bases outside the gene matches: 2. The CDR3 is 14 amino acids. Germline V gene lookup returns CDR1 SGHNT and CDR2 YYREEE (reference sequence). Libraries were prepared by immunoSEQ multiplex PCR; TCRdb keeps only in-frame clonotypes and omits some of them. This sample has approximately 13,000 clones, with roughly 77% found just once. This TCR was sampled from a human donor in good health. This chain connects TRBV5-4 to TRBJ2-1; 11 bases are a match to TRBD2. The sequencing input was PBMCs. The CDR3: CASSPTSGDNEQFF. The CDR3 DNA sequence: TGTGCCAGCAGCCCGACTAGCGGGGACAATGAGCAGTTCTTC.